Many counts were recorded for the clone carrying this T cell receptor (beta chain). Its antigen is unidentified. There were TCR beta CDR3 regions amplified from RNA transcripts. Researchers ran a first-round RT-PCR on the TCR CDR3 using the HTBI primer set. TCRdb analysed the multiplex PCR reads with MiXCR anew, one entry per CDR3 protein. Of just under 750,000 distinct CDR3 sequences in the sample, just over 35% were seen once. Germline V gene data show CDR1 as MNHEY and CDR2 as SVGAGI. V dropped 5 bases and J dropped 5 bases, with 7 bases sitting between them. This CDR3 contains 12 residues. These data belong to a study of T cells in Graves' hyperthyroidism and ophthalmopathy. General study results and limits: Ophthalmopathy was told apart from stable hyperthyroidism by a 13 V-J model.

Material for sequencing was blood. The gene calls are TRBV6-5 and TRBJ1-5; TRBD1 is a possible D gene (5 bases). The source of this sequence is a woman aged 40 to 49 with Graves' hyperthyroidism. The CDR3 region has the DNA TGTGCCAGCAGTCCGGGGCATCAGCCCCAGCATTTT. It translates to CASSPGHQPQHF.